This T cell receptor beta chain comes out of a study of blood T cell repertoires in COVID-19. Study information: Samples taken during acute and convalescent COVID-19 were collected in the United States, Italy and Spain. T cells, B-cell-depleted T cells, or PBMCs supplied cDNA or gDNA.

The CDR3 is 14 residues long. V was clipped by 0 bases and J by 4 bases, with 5 bases between them. From germline, CDR1 is SGHRS and CDR2 YFSETQ. As originally analysed: Amplification of reference gene primers provided the estimated nucleated cell counts. Sequenced by immunoSEQ multiplex PCR; TCRdb stores in-frame clones only, minus some. For V, J and clone size, that table is used; D and trimming come from the DNA. The sample gives approximately 150,000 clones, over 80% of which show up once; roughly 1.5% is in the top ten. The chain couples TRBV5-1 to TRBJ2-6, with no clear D. This sequence originates from a human donor in a cohort sampled during active COVID-19. The sample taken for sequencing was peripheral blood. CDR3 DNA: TGCGCCAGCAGCTTGGCTCAGGGGGCCAACGTCCTGACTTTC. Its protein is CASSLAQGANVLTF.